The following is a T cell receptor beta chain sequence with its context. Its antigen remains undetermined. Per-nucleotide qualities are absent, and no much larger clonotype sits a single base away. V was cut back by 4 bases and J by 4 bases, leaving a gap of 11 bases between them. Inclusive of the bounding cysteine and phenylalanine, the CDR3 is 13 residues long. Kept here is only the CDR3 DNA, which spans 39 bases and is read in frame from base 1. Per the germline V gene, SGHRS is the CDR1 and YFSETQ is the CDR2. The sample's time point label is to be understood as: baseline before first vaccination. The vaccinee samples were drawn from two UK trials, COV001 and COV002, one of which was a single-blind randomized controlled phase 2/3 trial testing AZD1222 (ChAdOx1 nCoV-19) in healthy adults. For TCRbeta chain sequencing, PBMC samples from trial participants were taken at day 0 and at day 28 after the second dose.

This sample stems from a study of T cell responses to AZD1222 COVID-19 vaccine (dated by TCRdb to the early 2020s). For the wider study: AZD1222 recipients given second doses at about 4 weeks or at about 12 weeks were pooled, since spike-specific TCR depth and breadth were not found to differ between the two schedules. A total of more than 230 trial participants underwent TCR sequencing, of whom around 200 received two doses of AZD1222 and some 26 received two doses of the MenACWY control vaccine. Enrollment into the trials was organized by age into subgroups of 18-55, 56-69 and 70-plus years, and those subgroups contained roughly 150, 30 and 60 TCR-sequenced participants, respectively. On the study overall, not on this receptor specifically: Participants were mostly white British, with more females than males. The authors suggested clonal diversity may have been underestimated. The 56-69-year group was small, and its depth increase did not reach significance, likely because of low power. Only six or seven AZD1222 recipients were SARS-CoV-2 seropositive at baseline, limiting conclusions about previously exposed vaccinees. After two AZD1222 doses, both the breadth and the depth of spike-specific TCRs were significantly higher than at day 0 and than in MenACWY recipients. Because no day 14 peak-response samples were available, repertoires were characterized only after the peak T cell response. The vaccine-associated CD4 TCRs covered the entire spike protein, and the dominant responses fell in regions 160-218 and 743-854. Nearly half of unique spike-specific TCRs reportedly recognized epitopes outside regions mutated in the B.1.351 and B.1.1.7 variants.

The CDR3 regions of human TCRbeta chains were subjected to immunosequencing. On the study's bioinformatics: Repertoire TCRs were matched against a reference library of SARS-CoV-2-specific TCRs generated with the MIRA antigen-specificity platform. Breadth meant the fraction of unique TCRs that were SARS-CoV-2-associated, whereas depth meant the fraction of total T cells that were SARS-CoV-2-associated. Each spike-specific TCR was assigned to its reactive spike region and to a CD4 or CD8 class using the MIRA data. Log10-transformed breadth and depth values were compared by one-way ANOVA with Sidak's multiple comparisons tests. What TCRdb holds here is the immuneACCESS table cut down to in-frame rearrangements. Part of the clones is not present; checked against another copy, under half of the missing clones reflect an unresolved V gene, and the others are unexplained. Clone size and the V and J calls come from that table; the DNA yielded D and trimming. The table for this sample lists over 45,000 clones; around 85% of them were counted only once. Around 15% of the sample lies in the top ten.

The sequence derives from an adult in good health. This specimen was peripheral blood, taken on day 0 of AZD1222 vaccination. This receptor chain uses TRBV5-1 and TRBJ1-2; the D gene is unclear. The CDR3 protein sequence reads: CASSPDRTYGYTF. The DNA is as follows: TGCGCCAGCAGCCCCGACCGAACCTATGGCTACACCTTC. Supplemented by the reference TRBV5-1 and TRBJ1-2 proteins around the CDR3, the complete variable domain is KAGVTQTPRYLIKTRGQQVTLSCSPISGHRSVSWYQQTPGQGLQFLFEYFSETQRNKGNFPGRFSGRQFSNSRSEMNVSTLELGDSALYLCASSPDRTYGYTFGSGTRLTVV.